The following is a TCR beta chain sequence with its context. This receptor's antigen is unknown. There are no base qualities to consult, and no much larger clone falls within one base. This sample stems from a study of T cell changes during pregnancy in multiple sclerosis (dated by TCRdb to the late 2010s). The study in broad terms: The study looked at changes in the T cell repertoire across pregnancy in women with multiple sclerosis.

Library prep was done by the immunoSEQ multiplex PCR assay. The clones in this table, taken by TCRdb from immuneACCESS, are in-frame only. Not every clone is retained; where verified, under half of the shortfall comes from an unresolved V gene, and the cause of the rest is unknown. In this sample the table shows about 36,000 clones, about 91% of which occur a single time. Approximately 0.5% of the sample is in the top ten clones. According to the germline V gene (reference sequence), CDR1 reads LNHDA and CDR2 reads SQIVND. V has 1 base trimmed and J has 4 bases trimmed; junction bases matching no gene number 6. Taken from cysteine to phenylalanine, the CDR3 has 15 residues. The retained sequence is limited to the CDR3, 45 bases, with the frame set at the first base.

The chain is encoded by TRBV19 joined to TRBJ1-2, and TRBD1 aligns with 7 junction nucleotides. The sample here was CD4+ T cells from peripheral blood mononuclear cells, taken after pregnancy. This TCR came from a female donor with multiple sclerosis, enrolled in a pregnancy study. The CDR3 in this case is CASSIAGTEGYGYTF. In nucleotide form, the sequence is TGTGCCAGTAGTATAGCCGGGACAGAAGGCTATGGCTACACCTTC.